The 2 T cell receptor beta chains listed next were all sequenced from one sample in a study of blood T cell repertoires in COVID-19. Some clones are missing from TCRdb's copy, which holds only in-frame ones; the method was immunoSEQ multiplex PCR. The data contain under 70,000 clones, around 88% of them singletons. The sequenced sample consisted of peripheral blood. The receptors derive from a woman aged 70-85 years with acute or convalescent COVID-19.

The CDR3 DNA reads TGTGCCAGCCTTTCGGGGGGCGGGGTTTGGCTCAAAAACATTCAGTACTTC. Translation gives CASLSGGGVWLKNIQYF. The rearrangement uses TRBV28 and TRBJ2-4; possibly TRBD2 for D (7 bases). Trimming took 8 bases from V and 3 from J, leaving 23 bases between them. The germline gives CDR1 MDHEN, CDR2 SYDVKM. This CDR3 is 17 amino acids long.

The genes are TRBV5-8 and TRBJ1-5; D may be TRBD1 (5 bases). The V gene's germline CDR1 is SGHTS and CDR2 YDEGEE. CDR3 length equals 18 residues. V lost 2 bases and J 2 bases, leaving 20 bases between the germline ends. Here the CDR3 reads CASSFGGPLRGGNQPQHF. CDR3 DNA: TGTGCCAGCAGCTTCGGGGGACCGCTTAGGGGTGGCAATCAGCCCCAGCATTTT. Full variable domain (remainder filled in from reference TRBV5-8 and TRBJ1-5): EAGVTQSPTHLIKTRGQQATLRCSPISGHTSVYWYQQALGLGLQFLLWYDEGEERNRGNFPPRFSGRQFPNYSSELNVNALELEDSALYLCASSFGGPLRGGNQPQHFGDGTRLSIL.